This TCR beta chain was recorded in a study of T cell repertoires in cytomegalovirus infection. As for the study in general: Recently identified HLA-C-restricted CMV epitopes and well-studied HLA-B-restricted CMV epitopes were used by the study. Public TCR beta signatures marked donors with CMV infection and the matching HLA.

Concerning this clonotype itself: Its antigen is unidentified.

Each CDR3 protein gets one entry after TCRdb re-called the reads with MiXCR. The table shows roughly 200,000 distinct CDR3 sequences, with roughly 34% occurring only once. Study-wide findings and caveats: Adding up the frequency of public TCR beta families identified people who carried CMV plus the relevant HLA. The response measured ex vivo was dominated by TCR beta clonotypes (HLA-C-restricted and CMV-specific).

Unmatched junction bases numbered 11, after V lost 4 bases and J lost 6 bases. Looked up from germline, CDR1 is SGHDT and CDR2 is YYEEEE. The CDR3 totals 16 residues. The chain employs TRBV5-6 and TRBJ2-4; 9 bases fit TRBD1. The sample consisted of CD8+ T cells from cultured PBMCs, taken from culture after CMV antigen stimulation. The source is a human donor in good health (CMV status not recorded). Some clones in this sample may be carry-over from other donors' samples. The CDR3 sequence: CASSPAQGARGNIQYF. The DNA for the CDR3 is TGTGCCAGCAGCCCGGCACAGGGGGCCCGGGGAAACATTCAGTACTTC.